Sequencing of this TCR beta chain was carried out in a study of human T cells and chemical hapten exposure. One entry per CDR3 protein results from TCRdb running MiXCR on the RACE reads. This table holds around 77,000 distinct CDR3 sequences, over 7.5% found once. As to time point: patch test 1, 2 weeks after DPC sensitization. The treatment denotes: therapeutic diphenylcyclopropenone sensitization with weekly scalp DPC. Patch tests were applied only after blood draws. Study-wide points: DPC sensitization left the count of TCRs above 1 in 1000 unchanged.

Notes on this clonotype: Its antigen is undetermined.

Germline values: CDR1 SGDLS, CDR2 YYNGEE. The CDR3 has 14 residues. Unmatched junction bases numbered 4, after V lost 3 bases and J lost 2 bases. The receptor comes from a woman between 40 and 55 years old with alopecia areata. Some clones in this sample may be carry-over from other donors' samples. The specimen was whole blood, collected in connection with sensitization to the hapten diphenylcyclopropenone (DPC). The V gene is TRBV9, the J gene TRBJ2-5; 7 bases fit TRBD2. The DNA for the CDR3 is TGTGCCAGCAGCGAGCGGGGTTGGCAAGAGACCCAGTACTTC. As protein: CASSERGWQETQYF. The full variable domain, in which reference TRBV9 and TRBJ2-5 provide the parts outside the CDR3, is DSGVTQTPKHLITATGQRVTLRCSPRSGDLSVYWYQQSLDQGLQFLIQYYNGEERAKGNILERFSAQQFPDLHSELNLSSLELGDSALYFCASSERGWQETQYFGPGTRLLVL.